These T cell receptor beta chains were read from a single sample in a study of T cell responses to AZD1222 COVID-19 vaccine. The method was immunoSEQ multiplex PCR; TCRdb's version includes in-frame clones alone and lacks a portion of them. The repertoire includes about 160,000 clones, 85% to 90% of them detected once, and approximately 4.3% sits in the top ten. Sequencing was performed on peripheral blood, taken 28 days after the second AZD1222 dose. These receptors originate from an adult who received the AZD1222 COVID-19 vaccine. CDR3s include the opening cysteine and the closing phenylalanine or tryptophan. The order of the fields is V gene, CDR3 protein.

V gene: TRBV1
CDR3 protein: CTSSRERWDYGYTF

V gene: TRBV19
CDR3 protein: CASSIGWQINTGELFF

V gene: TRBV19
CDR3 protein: CASSIRDGMAWTF

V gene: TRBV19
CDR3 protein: CASSMTAMNTEAFF

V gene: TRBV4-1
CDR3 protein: CASSPPDGRIRF

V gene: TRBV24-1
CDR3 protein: CATSGREGARAGELFF

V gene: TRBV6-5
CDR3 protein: CASRRGGTNEKLFF

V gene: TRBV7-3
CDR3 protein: CASSLNDSPLHF

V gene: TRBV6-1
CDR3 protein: CASSDTGIATEAFF

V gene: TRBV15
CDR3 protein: CATSQRWGTLNTGELFF

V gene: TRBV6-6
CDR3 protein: CASSYGAWAGHGYTF

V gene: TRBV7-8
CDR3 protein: CATKRGTGASNSPLHF

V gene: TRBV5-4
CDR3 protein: CASSSLGLAGVYNEQFF

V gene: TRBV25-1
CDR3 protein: CASSNPGAREEKLFF

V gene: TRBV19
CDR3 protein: CASSIEEGPWEQFF

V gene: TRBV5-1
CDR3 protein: CASSFSPLTGGTNEAFF

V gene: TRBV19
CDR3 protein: CASRTLQGATNEKLFF

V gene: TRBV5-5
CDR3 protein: CASSSLARRSADEKLFF

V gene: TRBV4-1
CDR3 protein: CASSQSGGSGWEKLFF

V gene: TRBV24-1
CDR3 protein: CATSDRDRAYGYTF

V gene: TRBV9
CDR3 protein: CASEGNNEQFF

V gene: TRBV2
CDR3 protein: CASSAQGMGGETQYF

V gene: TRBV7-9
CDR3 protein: CASSSQEAANTGELFF

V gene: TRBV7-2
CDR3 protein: CASSSLEGRNEQFF

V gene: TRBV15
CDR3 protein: CATSRGRGQAEAFF

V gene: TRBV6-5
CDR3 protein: CASSLGQVPEKLFF

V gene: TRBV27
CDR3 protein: CASSSVRGRLNFNYGYTF

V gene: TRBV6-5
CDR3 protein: CASSGLGVNTEAFF

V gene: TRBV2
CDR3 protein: CASSGGLDTEAFF

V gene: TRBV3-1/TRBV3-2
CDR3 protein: CASSLRDSGNQPQHF

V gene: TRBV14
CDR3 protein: CASSLPTYNSPLHF

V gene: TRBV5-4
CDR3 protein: CASSFVGTDSYEQYF

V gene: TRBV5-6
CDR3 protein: CASSPGRTGAFF

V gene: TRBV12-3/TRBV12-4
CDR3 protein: CASSYKVDTQYF

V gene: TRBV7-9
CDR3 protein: CASSSTSPDRASRYTF

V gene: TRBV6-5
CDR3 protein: CASSYKVGSPNEKLFF

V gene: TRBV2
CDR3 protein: CASSGSGTGYYEQYF

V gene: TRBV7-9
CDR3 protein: CASSFTTDDQPQHF

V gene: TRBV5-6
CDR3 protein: CASSTKRGSYEQYF